Listed here is a single T cell receptor beta chain. The antigen remains unidentified. The entry originates in a study of blood T cell dynamics during melanoma immunotherapy. Study at large: Standard first-line treatment here was pembrolizumab or nivolumab plus ipilimumab in metastatic melanoma.

J was trimmed by 4 bases and V by 1 base; bases with no gene match: 6. This CDR3 has 17 residues. Germline-derived CDR1 and CDR2 are SGHTA and FQGNSA. Study conclusions and caveats: Clones driving repertoire changes may be melanoma-specific or general immune activation.

The sample's time point: pre-treatment baseline. Prior systemic cancer therapy, immunosuppressant use and other active malignancies excluded patients. Assay used: immunoSEQ multiplex PCR; TCRdb lists only in-frame clones, some missing. The sample includes approximately 25,000 clones, around 88% of them seen just once. Source: blood, taken from a patient treated with checkpoint blockade. The TCR comes from a human donor with melanoma. The chain has TRBV7-2 and TRBJ2-1, with 11 bases that match TRBD1. DNA of the CDR3: TGTGCCAGCAGCTTAGTACAGGGACAGGGGGTATACAATGAGCAGTTCTTC. Translated, it gives CASSLVQGQGVYNEQFF.